This T cell receptor beta chain was captured by sequencing in a study of blood T cells in healthy people across ages. This clonotype was seen a few times. Germline V CDR1 and CDR2: SGHRS, YFSETQ. Trimming left V 0 bases short and J 6 bases short, with 11 bases between. The CDR3 is made up of 14 amino acids. Each donor supplied around 9.9 milliliters of peripheral blood. Primed by a sample-barcoded 5' primer and a J-beta primer mix, a second PCR proceeded for roughly 6 to 12 cycles. Each cDNA molecule was tagged by a template-switch adaptor with 12 random nucleotides. TCRdb redid the calling of the 5' RACE reads with MiXCR, one entry per CDR3 protein. The profile covers 700,000 to 1,000,000 distinct CDR3 sequences, with 44% appearing a single time and about 21% taken by the ten largest.

The receptor's source is a man in his sixties in good health. The chain joins TRBV5-1 to TRBJ2-3; D may be TRBD1 or TRBD2 (5 bases each). The material sequenced was blood. The CDR3 nucleotides are TGCGCCAGCAGCTTGGTTGGGGGTCAGGATACGCAGTATTTT. Translating it yields CASSLVGGQDTQYF.